These 21 T cell receptor beta chains share one sample of origin, sequenced in a study of shared clonotypes between healthy human individuals. Here immunoSEQ multiplex PCR was the method, and the copy in TCRdb shows in-frame clones only, minus some. The data show 850,000 to 1,100,000 clones, with around three quarters seen just once and 0.85% to 1% held by the top ten. Sequences were obtained from memory CD4+ T cells from PBMCs. Subset described: CD45RA-negative fraction. The receptors come from a man in his late teens or twenties in good health. Some clones in this sample may be carry-over from other donors' samples.

V is TRBV7-9 and J is TRBJ2-7; 7 nucleotides agree with TRBD1. CDR1 SEHNR and CDR2 FQNEAQ come from the germline V gene (reference sequence). With V trimmed by 2 bases and J by 0 bases, 4 bases remained unmatched. This CDR3 contains 15 residues. CDR3 protein: CASSLLTGSSYEQYF. The CDR3 DNA reads TGTGCCAGCAGCTTATTGACAGGGAGCTCCTACGAGCAGTACTTC.

In this sample, this clone turned up once. V usage is TRBV6-1 and J usage is TRBJ1-1, with D unresolved. Trimming took off 7 bases at V and 0 bases at J, with 9 bases between the two ends. From germline, CDR1 is MNHNS and CDR2 SASEGT. This CDR3 comprises 13 residues. CDR3 loop: CASKTTLNTEAFF. DNA for the CDR3: TGTGCCAGCAAGACGACACTGAACACTGAAGCTTTCTTT.

The chain couples TRBV9 to TRBJ2-7, with 8 nucleotides matching TRBD1. The germline V gene has CDR1 SGDLS and CDR2 YYNGEE. J lost 4 bases, V lost 5 bases, and 11 bases had no gene match. The CDR3 runs 15 residues. As DNA, the CDR3 is TGTGCCAGCAGTAACCCAGACAGGGGTTTTTACGAGCAGTACTTC. Amino acid sequence: CASSNPDRGFYEQYF.

J is TRBJ1-2 and V is TRBV7-8, with 8 positions matching TRBD1. The germline CDR1 and CDR2 sequences are SGHVS and FQNEAQ. This CDR3 contains 14 residues. Trimming removed 5 bases from V and 11 bases from J; junction bases left unmatched: 13. The CDR3 loop is CASSTGQGFFLYTF. CDR3 nucleotide sequence: TGTGCCAGCAGCACTGGACAGGGCTTTTTTTTGTACACCTTC. Complete variable domain (other parts from reference TRBV7-8 and TRBJ1-2): GAGVSQSPRYKVAKRGQDVALRCDPISGHVSLFWYQQALGQGPEFLTYFQNEAQLDKSGLPSDRFFAERPEGSVSTLKIQRTQQEDSAVYLCASSTGQGFFLYTFGSGTRLTVV.

In its sample, this clone was seen a few times. This chain uses TRBV10-2 with TRBJ1-2; TRBD1 might be the D (6 bases). With 0 bases removed from V and 4 bases from J, the gap between germline ends came to 12 bases. This CDR3 spans 15 amino acids. CDR1 and CDR2 from the germline V gene are WSHSY and SAAADI. The CDR3 nucleotides read TGCGCCAGCAGTGAGTCGACAGGAACCAGCTATGGCTACACCTTC. Amino acids: CASSESTGTSYGYTF.

The rearrangement uses TRBV28 and TRBJ1-5; D unresolved. This CDR3 comprises 14 residues. CDR1 is MDHEN, CDR2 SYDVKM, per germline. Trimming stripped 2 bases from V and 7 bases from J, with 12 bases between. The CDR3 sequence is CASSLGPHHQPQHF. The CDR3 region has the DNA TGTGCCAGCAGTTTAGGGCCGCACCACCAGCCCCAGCATTTT.

This chain uses TRBV4-3 with TRBJ2-3, with 9 bases matching TRBD1. Losses at the gene ends were 4 bases for V and 4 bases for J; bases not matched to a gene: 6. The CDR3 is 15 residues long. Per the germline V gene, CDR1 is LGHNA and CDR2 is YSLEER. CDR3 nucleotides: TGCGCCAGCAGCCCCGGGACAGGGACCTCAGATACGCAGTATTTT. This sequence encodes CASSPGTGTSDTQYF.

V is TRBV2 and J is TRBJ2-6; no reliable D call. V was trimmed by 7 bases and J by 2 bases, leaving 12 bases between them. The CDR3 runs to 15 residues. Germline CDR1 and CDR2: SNHLY and FYNNEI. This CDR3 reads CASTGLLPGANVLTF. CDR3 DNA: TGTGCCAGCACCGGGCTCCTCCCTGGGGCCAACGTCCTGACTTTC. Based on the CDR3 plus reference TRBV2 and TRBJ2-6, the full variable domain is EPEVTQTPSHQVTQMGQEVILRCVPISNHLYFYWYRQILGQKVEFLVSFYNNEISEKSEIFDDQFSVERPDGSNFTLKIRSTKLEDSAMYFCASTGLLPGANVLTFGAGSRLTVL.

The chain recombines TRBV6-5 with TRBJ2-5; D remains ambiguous. Germline lookup yields CDR1 MNHEY and CDR2 SVGAGI. Between the trimmed V and J ends, which lost 2 bases and 4 bases, there was a span of 5 bases. The length of the CDR3 is 12 residues. The CDR3 DNA sequence: TGTGCCAGCAGTTACCCCTTAGAGACCCAGTACTTC. Encoded protein: CASSYPLETQYF.

J is TRBJ1-2 and V is TRBV18, with D hard to call. The CDR3 is made up of 16 amino acids. With 1 base removed from V and 5 bases from J, the gap between germline ends came to 17 bases. CDR1 is KGHSH, CDR2 LQKENI, per germline. Written as DNA, the CDR3 is TGTGCCAGCTCACCACAATCTCTGGGTTCTGATTATGGCTACACCTTC. Its translation: CASSPQSLGSDYGYTF.

The chain combines TRBV12-5 with TRBJ2-7; D possibly corresponds to TRBD2 (6 bases). Deletions cut 1 base from V and 4 bases from J, with 14 bases between. The CDR3 sequence is 15 residues long. Germline V gives CDR1 LGHNT, CDR2 FRNRAP. CDR3 in DNA: TGTGCTAGTGGTTTGGGCTCGGGAGCCCCATACGAGCAGTACTTC. This codes for CASGLGSGAPYEQYF.

As to this clone: The same CDR3 also results from other DNA sequences found in this sample. The J gene is TRBJ2-7, the V gene TRBV28, with D unclear. CDR3 size: 10 residues. From germline, CDR1 is MDHEN and CDR2 SYDVKM. V was shortened by 4 bases and J by 5 bases, with 3 bases between the two germline ends. This chain's CDR3 is CASSSNEQYF. CDR3 DNA sequence: TGTGCCAGCAGTTCGAACGAGCAGTACTTC.

The rearrangement uses TRBV29-1 and TRBJ2-2; 7 bases map to TRBD2. Germline V gene lookup returns CDR1 SQVTM and CDR2 ANQGSEA. Trimming removed 6 bases from V and 1 base from J; junction bases left unmatched: 11. This CDR3 contains 16 residues. The chain's CDR3 is CSVRLLPSGNTGELFF. The CDR3 DNA follows: TGCAGCGTCCGACTCTTGCCTAGCGGGAACACCGGGGAGCTGTTTTTT.

The DNA of the CDR3 is TGTGCCAGCAGCTTGGTCGCGGGAGACACGCAGTATTTT. It codes for CASSLVAGDTQYF. This chain joins TRBV5-4 and TRBJ2-3, with 7 positions matching TRBD2. V lost 0 bases and J lost 9; bases outside the gene matches: 4. From germline, CDR1 is SGHNT and CDR2 YYREEE (reference sequence). The CDR3 extends over 13 amino acids.

In DNA, the CDR3 is TGTGCCAGCAGCAAAAGGGAGTCGGGCTCCTACGAGCAGTACTTC. Translated: CASSKRESGSYEQYF. The chain joins TRBV21-1 to TRBJ2-7; the table's D call, TRBD2, was not checked against the DNA. TRBV21-1 is an annotated pseudogene. The CDR3 is made up of 15 amino acids.

The V call is TRBV7-2, the J call TRBJ2-1, with 9 bases fitting TRBD2. The CDR3 has 12 residues. V gave up 2 bases and J gave up 15 bases; unmatched junction bases: 5. Germline loops: CDR1 SGHTA, CDR2 FQGNSA. Written as DNA, the CDR3 is TGTGCCAGCAGCTTAATCGGCGGGAGGGTGTTCTTC. It is translated as CASSLIGGRVFF.

The rearrangement links TRBV6-5 to TRBJ2-1; D possibly uses TRBD1 or TRBD2 (5 bases each). V dropped 11 bases and J dropped 8 bases, with 19 bases sitting between them. CDR3 size: 13 residues. Per the germline V gene, CDR1 is MNHEY and CDR2 is SVGAGI. The CDR3: CASRGTKGYEQFF. As DNA, the CDR3 is TGTGCCTCCCGGGGCACTAAGGGGTATGAGCAGTTCTTC.

In DNA form, the CDR3 reads TGTGCCAGCAGCTTGTATGGTTCATTCCAAGAGACCCAGTACTTC. This gives the protein CASSLYGSFQETQYF. This rearrangement joins TRBV7-9 to TRBJ2-5; D gene ambiguous. The V and J ends lost 3 bases and 1 base respectively, with 12 bases between them. Germline V lookup: CDR1 SEHNR, CDR2 FQNEAQ (reference sequence). The CDR3 consists of 15 residues.

The chain joins TRBV7-9 to TRBJ2-3; D unresolved. The V end lost 1 base, the J end lost 4 bases, and 9 bases lay between the germline ends. Germline assignment: CDR1 SEHNR and CDR2 FQNEAQ (reference sequence). This CDR3 region has 14 residues. CDR3 sequence: CASSLGLDADTQYF. The CDR3 DNA is TGTGCCAGCAGCTTAGGACTCGACGCAGATACGCAGTATTTT.

The chain links TRBV5-4 to TRBJ2-3, with D possibly being TRBD1 or TRBD2 (6 bases each). The V end lost 4 bases, the J end lost 5 bases, and 17 bases lay between the germline ends. Looked up from germline, CDR1 is SGHNT and CDR2 is YYREEE (reference sequence). CDR3 length: 15 residues. The DNA of the CDR3 is TGTGCCAGCAGCGAAGGGGGGCGGACTGTAGATACGCAGTATTTT. Translated, it gives CASSEGGRTVDTQYF.

This chain connects TRBV6-5 to TRBJ1-4, with TRBD1 identical over 7 bases. The ends lost 8 bases at V and 8 bases at J; junction bases unmatched: 14. The CDR3 is 15 residues long. Germline loops: CDR1 MNHEY, CDR2 SVGAGI. DNA for the CDR3: TGTGCCAGCGCCAGGGGGGCATTCTCGGGAGAAAAACTGTTTTTT. This translates into CASARGAFSGEKLFF.